Listed below are T cell receptor beta chains from one sample, sequenced in a study of blood T cell repertoires in COVID-19. TCRdb's table, derived via immunoSEQ multiplex PCR, lists solely in-frame clones and lacks some. The data hold around 250,000 clones, with about 90% observed a single time. Sequenced sample: PBMCs or T cells enriched from blood (not recorded which). The receptors here all came from a man aged 50 to 60 who had been exposed to COVID-19. Each CDR3 is given with its conserved first and last residue. D genes are given only for firm matches. Some rows have no size entry. The others give once, few or many, or a class for an expanded clone.

j_gene | v_gene | abundance | d_gene | CDR3nt | CDR3aa
TRBJ1-1 | TRBV2 | . | . | TGTGCCAGCACGGCGAGGAGGAACACTGAAGCTTTCTTT | CASTARRNTEAFF
TRBJ1-2 | TRBV28 | . | TRBD1 | TGTGCCAGCAGTTACCGGGACAGGGTGTTGCCAGACTTC | CASSYRDRVLPDF
TRBJ1-2 | TRBV6-4 | . | . | TGTGCCAGCTCGACCCCGACCGGAGGGGTGGTTTGTGGCTACACCTTC | CASSTPTGGVVCGYTF
TRBJ2-5 | TRBV27 | . | . | TGTGCCAGCAGTGCGGGTTTCGCCCTCCAAGAGACCCAGTACTTC | CASSAGFALQETQYF
TRBJ1-5 | TRBV2 | . | TRBD1 | TGTGCCAGCAGTGGACAGGGGTTCGATCAGCCCCAGCATTTT | CASSGQGFDQPQHF
TRBJ1-1 | TRBV18 | once | TRBD1 | TGTGCCAGCTCACCTATATCAGGGGGCACTGAAGCTTTCTTT | CASSPISGGTEAFF
TRBJ1-1 | TRBV7-9 | . | . | TGTGCCAGCAGCTTGGGTTCCGGGGACACTGAAGCTTTCTTT | CASSLGSGDTEAFF
TRBJ1-3 | TRBV27 | . | TRBD1 | TGTGCCAGCAGTTTTCAGACAGGGGGGAACACCATATATTTT | CASSFQTGGNTIYF
TRBJ1-1 | TRBV11-1 | . | . | TGTGCCAGCAGCTTAGCGCAGGGGACGTCGCGTTTT | CASSLAQGTSRF
TRBJ1-1 | TRBV28 | . | . | TGTGCCAGCATTCCTTACGGGGGGCGGATATCTGAAGCTTTCTTT | CASIPYGGRISEAFF
TRBJ1-1 | TRBV20-1 | . | TRBD1 | TGCAGTGCTAGTAGGACGGACAGGGGGCTTACTGAAGCTTTCTTT | CSASRTDRGLTEAFF
TRBJ1-1 | TRBV7-9 | . | TRBD1 | TGTGCCAGCAGCTTAGCGACACAGGGGACTGAAGCTTTCTTT | CASSLATQGTEAFF
TRBJ1-4 | TRBV28 | . | TRBD1 | TGTGCCAGCAGTCCCTACAGGGGTAATGAAAAACTGTTTTTT | CASSPYRGNEKLFF
TRBJ2-2 | TRBV24-1 | . | . | TGTGCCACCAGTGAACACACAGGGATAGGGACCGGGGAGCTGTTTTTT | CATSEHTGIGTGELFF
TRBJ1-1 | TRBV30 | once | . | TGTGCCTGGAGTCTGGAACGGGTGGTAGTGGACACTGAAGCTTTCTTT | CAWSLERVVVDTEAFF
TRBJ2-3 | TRBV20-1 | . | . | TGCAGTGCTAGTGAACGGGATACGCAGTATTTT | CSASERDTQYF
TRBJ2-7 | TRBV5-5 | . | . | TGTGCCAGCAGCTTCCCGGCGACACTCGCCCGGGAGCAGTACTTC | CASSFPATLAREQYF
TRBJ2-5 | TRBV11-3 | once | TRBD1 | TGTGCCAGCAGCCACGACAGGGGTGAGACCCAGTACTTC | CASSHDRGETQYF
TRBJ2-5 | TRBV5-5 | . | TRBD2 | TGTGCCAGCACCGGGACACGTAGCGGGAGTTCAGAGACCCAGTACTTC | CASTGTRSGSSETQYF
TRBJ2-1 | TRBV5-1 | . | TRBD1 | TGCGCCAGCAGCTCCCGGACAGGTTGGTCGGATGAGCAGTTCTTC | CASSSRTGWSDEQFF
TRBJ1-3 | TRBV6-1 | . | . | TGTGCCAGCAGTGCCGGGCGGCGGGCCTCCTCTGGAAACACCATATATTTT | CASSAGRRASSGNTIYF
TRBJ2-5 | TRBV5-1 | . | . | TGCGCCAGCAGCTTGGATCCCGGGGTCGTGGAGACCCAGTACTTC | CASSLDPGVVETQYF
TRBJ1-5 | TRBV5-1 | . | . | TGCGCCAGCAGCTTGCAGGCAGGTCCGTATAGCAATCAGCCCCAGCATTTT | CASSLQAGPYSNQPQHF
TRBJ1-4 | TRBV7-9 | . | . | TGTGCCAGCAGCCTATCCTTCAATGAAAAACTGTTTTTT | CASSLSFNEKLFF
TRBJ2-1 | TRBV12-5 | . | . | TGTGCTAGTGGTTTGTACGGGAGCAACAATGAGCAGTTCTTC | CASGLYGSNNEQFF
TRBJ2-5 | TRBV18 | . | . | TGTGCCAGCTCACCGCGGGCACTCGTTCAAGAGACCCAGTACTTC | CASSPRALVQETQYF
TRBJ1-6 | TRBV19 | once | . | TGTGCCAGTAGTAGACCAAATGCGGCGGGTTCACCCCTCCACTTT | CASSRPNAAGSPLHF
TRBJ1-1 | TRBV18 | . | . | TGTGCCAGCTCGCCCACGGGGACAATCACTGAAGCTTTCTTT | CASSPTGTITEAFF
TRBJ1-5 | TRBV28 | . | . | TGTGCCAGCAGTTTCCTAGACGATCAGCCCCAGCATTTT | CASSFLDDQPQHF
TRBJ2-1 | TRBV9 | . | TRBD2 | TGTGCCAGCAGCGTCCAAAGGACTAGCGGGAGAAGAGTCGGCGATGAGCAGTTCTTC | CASSVQRTSGRRVGDEQFF
TRBJ2-3 | TRBV18 | . | . | TGTGCCAGCTCACAGTCGAGGGCAGATACGCAGTATTTT | CASSQSRADTQYF
TRBJ1-2 | TRBV12-5 | . | . | TGTGCTAGTGGTCACCATTGGGAGGTGCGGGGCTACACCTTC | CASGHHWEVRGYTF
TRBJ1-3 | TRBV6-1 | . | . | TGTGCCAGCAGTGAAGGACATATCAACTCTGGAAACACCATATATTTT | CASSEGHINSGNTIYF
TRBJ1-5 | TRBV19 | . | TRBD1 | TGTGCCAGTAGTACCGCCGGGACAGGGGATTATCAGCCCCAGCATTTT | CASSTAGTGDYQPQHF
TRBJ1-2 | TRBV19 | . | . | TGTGCCAGTAGTACCTCAAGGACACCATCTAACTATGGCTACACCTTC | CASSTSRTPSNYGYTF
TRBJ1-3 | TRBV5-1 | . | . | TGCGCCAGCAGCGAAGCAAGCTCTGGAAACACCATATATTTT | CASSEASSGNTIYF
TRBJ1-2 | TRBV19 | . | . | TGTGCCAGTAGATCCGGCGACAGGCCTTATGGCTACACCTTC | CASRSGDRPYGYTF
TRBJ2-3 | TRBV4-1 | . | TRBD1 | TGCGCCAGCAGCCAAACGCCAGGGGGATCCGCAGATACGCAGTATTTT | CASSQTPGGSADTQYF
TRBJ2-2 | TRBV19 | . | . | TGTGCCAGTAGTATTCGGGGATTCACCGGGGAGCTGTTTTTT | CASSIRGFTGELFF
TRBJ1-1 | TRBV5-6 | once | TRBD1 | TGTGCCAGCAGTTTACAGGGGGCGGAGGTAGCTTTCTTT | CASSLQGAEVAFF
TRBJ2-2 | TRBV19 | . | . | TGTGCCAGTACTCGAGGCAGGGAACCCGGGGAGCTGTTTTTT | CASTRGREPGELFF
TRBJ1-2 | TRBV4-2 | . | . | TGTGCCAGCAGCCAAGAGATTACCCGCGCAGGGTTAAACTATGGCTACACCTTC | CASSQEITRAGLNYGYTF
TRBJ1-2 | TRBV5-6 | . | TRBD1 | TGTGCCAGCAGCGGGATAAGACAGGGGAACTATGGCTACACCTTC | CASSGIRQGNYGYTF
TRBJ1-1 | TRBV9 | . | . | TGTGCCAGCAGCGGATACAGGGTCGACCACACTGAAGCTTTCTTT | CASSGYRVDHTEAFF
TRBJ1-5 | TRBV6-6 | . | . | TGTGCCAGCAGTTACTTAACGGGAAGCAATCAGCCCCAGCATTTT | CASSYLTGSNQPQHF
TRBJ2-4 | TRBV2 | . | TRBD1 | TGTGCCAGCAGTGATGGACAGGGGAGAAACATTCAGTACTTC | CASSDGQGRNIQYF
TRBJ2-2 | TRBV10-2 | . | . | TGCGCCAGCTCTCGGACAGGGGAGCTGTTTTTT | CASSRTGELFF
TRBJ2-3 | TRBV29-1 | . | . | TGCAGCGCCGGGCTTTCGGGGGCAGATACGCAGTATTTT | CSAGLSGADTQYF
TRBJ2-3 | TRBV5-1 | . | TRBD1 | TGCGCCAGCAGCTTGGACAGGGGGAATACGCAGTATTTT | CASSLDRGNTQYF
TRBJ1-6 | TRBV10-3 | . | TRBD1 | TGTGCCATCAGTGACGAGCGGACAGGCGGTTCACCCCTCCACTTT | CAISDERTGGSPLHF
TRBJ1-1 | TRBV19 | once | . | TGTGCCAGTAGTTTTAGGGGCACTGAAGCTTTCTTT | CASSFRGTEAFF